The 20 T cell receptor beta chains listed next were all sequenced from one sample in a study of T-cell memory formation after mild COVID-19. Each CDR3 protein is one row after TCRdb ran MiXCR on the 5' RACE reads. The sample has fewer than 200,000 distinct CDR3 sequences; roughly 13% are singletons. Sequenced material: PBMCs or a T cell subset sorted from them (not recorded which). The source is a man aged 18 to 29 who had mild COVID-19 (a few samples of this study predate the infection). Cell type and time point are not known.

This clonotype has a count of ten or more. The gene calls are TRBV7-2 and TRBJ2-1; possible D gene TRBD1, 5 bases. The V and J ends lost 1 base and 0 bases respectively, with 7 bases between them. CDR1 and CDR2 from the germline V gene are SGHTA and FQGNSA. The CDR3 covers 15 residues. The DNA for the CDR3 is TGTGCCAGCAGCTTAGAGGGGCGCTCCTACAATGAGCAGTTCTTC. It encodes CASSLEGRSYNEQFF.

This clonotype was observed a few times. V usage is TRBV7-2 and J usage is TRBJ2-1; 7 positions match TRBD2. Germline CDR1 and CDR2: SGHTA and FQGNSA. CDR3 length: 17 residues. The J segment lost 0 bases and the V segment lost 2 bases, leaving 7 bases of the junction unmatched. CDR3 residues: CASSLSFGGFSYNEQFF. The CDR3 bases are TGTGCCAGCAGCTTAAGCTTCGGGGGGTTCTCCTACAATGAGCAGTTCTTC.

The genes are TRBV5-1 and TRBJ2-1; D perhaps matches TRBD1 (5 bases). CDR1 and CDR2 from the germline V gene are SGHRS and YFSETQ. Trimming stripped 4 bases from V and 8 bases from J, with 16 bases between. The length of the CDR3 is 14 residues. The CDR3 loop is CASSPSRRGDEQFF. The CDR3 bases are TGCGCCAGCAGCCCCTCCCGTAGGGGCGATGAGCAGTTCTTC.

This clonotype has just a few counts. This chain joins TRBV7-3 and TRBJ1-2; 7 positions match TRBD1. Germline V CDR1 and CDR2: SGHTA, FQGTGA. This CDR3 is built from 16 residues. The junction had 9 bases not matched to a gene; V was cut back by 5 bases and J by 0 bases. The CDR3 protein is CASSEQGYGSNYGYTF. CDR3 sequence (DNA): TGTGCCAGCAGCGAACAGGGGTATGGATCTAACTATGGCTACACCTTC. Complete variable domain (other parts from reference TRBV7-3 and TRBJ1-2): GAGVSQTPSNKVTEKGKYVELRCDPISGHTALYWYRQSLGQGPEFLIYFQGTGAADDSGLPNDRFFAVRPEGSVSTLKIQRTERGDSAVYLCASSEQGYGSNYGYTFGSGTRLTVV.

The DNA of the CDR3 is TGTGCCAGCAGGGCGGAGGCAGGAACCTACGAGCAGTACGTC. Encoded protein: CASRAEAGTYEQYV. This rearrangement joins TRBV6-5 to TRBJ2-7; a weak D match, TRBD2 (5 bases). V lost 6 bases and J 2 bases, leaving 14 bases between the germline ends. CDR1 and CDR2 (germline): MNHEY, SVGAGI. There are 14 residues in the CDR3.

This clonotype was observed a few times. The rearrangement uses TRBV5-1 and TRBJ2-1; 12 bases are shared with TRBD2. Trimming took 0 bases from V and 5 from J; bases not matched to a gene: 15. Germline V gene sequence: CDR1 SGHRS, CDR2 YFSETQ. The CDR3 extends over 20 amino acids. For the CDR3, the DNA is TGCGCCAGCAGCTTGGGGCTGGGCCTAGCGGGGGGGCCAGGTCACAATGAGCAGTTCTTC. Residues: CASSLGLGLAGGPGHNEQFF.

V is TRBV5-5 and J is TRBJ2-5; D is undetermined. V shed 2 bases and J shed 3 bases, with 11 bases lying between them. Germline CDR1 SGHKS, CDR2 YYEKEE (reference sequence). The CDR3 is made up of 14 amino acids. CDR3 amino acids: CASSFVQWEETQYF. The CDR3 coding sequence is TGTGCCAGCAGCTTCGTACAGTGGGAAGAGACCCAGTACTTC.

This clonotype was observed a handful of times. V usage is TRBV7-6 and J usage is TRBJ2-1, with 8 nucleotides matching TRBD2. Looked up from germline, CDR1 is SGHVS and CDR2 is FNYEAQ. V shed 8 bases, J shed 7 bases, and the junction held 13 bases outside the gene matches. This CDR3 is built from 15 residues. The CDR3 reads CASLSPFGGGNEQFF. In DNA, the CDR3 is TGTGCCAGCTTATCACCGTTCGGGGGGGGGAATGAGCAGTTCTTC. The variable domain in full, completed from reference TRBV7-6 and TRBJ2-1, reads GAGVSQSPRYKVTKRGQDVALRCDPISGHVSLYWYRQALGQGPEFLTYFNYEAQQDKSGLPNDRFSAERPEGSISTLTIQRTEQRDSAMYRCASLSPFGGGNEQFFGPGTRLTVL.

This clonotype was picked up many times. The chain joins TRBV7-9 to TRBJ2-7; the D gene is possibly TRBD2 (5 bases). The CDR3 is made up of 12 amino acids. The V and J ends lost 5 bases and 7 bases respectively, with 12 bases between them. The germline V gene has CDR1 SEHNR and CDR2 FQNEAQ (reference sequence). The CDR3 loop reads CASSLTSGEQYV. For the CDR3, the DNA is TGTGCCAGCAGCCTAACCTCGGGGGAGCAGTACGTC.

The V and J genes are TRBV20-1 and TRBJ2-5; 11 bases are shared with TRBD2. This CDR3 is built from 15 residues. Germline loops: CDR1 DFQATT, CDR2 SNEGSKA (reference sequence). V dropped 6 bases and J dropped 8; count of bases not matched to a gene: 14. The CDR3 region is CSATSGGHSLQTQYF. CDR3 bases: TGCAGTGCAACTAGCGGGGGCCATTCTCTTCAAACCCAGTACTTC.

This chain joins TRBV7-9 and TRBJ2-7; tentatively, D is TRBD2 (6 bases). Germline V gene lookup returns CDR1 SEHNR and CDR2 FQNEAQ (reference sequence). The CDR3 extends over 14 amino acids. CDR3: CASSLDGGNYEQYV. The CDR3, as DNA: TGTGCCAGCAGCTTAGATGGAGGGAACTACGAGCAGTACGTA.

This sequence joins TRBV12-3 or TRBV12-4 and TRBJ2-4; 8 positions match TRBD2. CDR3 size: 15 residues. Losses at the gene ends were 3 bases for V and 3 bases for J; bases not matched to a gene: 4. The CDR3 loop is CASSFSGLGKNIQYF. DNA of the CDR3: TGTGCCAGCAGTTTTTCGGGACTAGGCAAAAACATTCAGTACTTC.

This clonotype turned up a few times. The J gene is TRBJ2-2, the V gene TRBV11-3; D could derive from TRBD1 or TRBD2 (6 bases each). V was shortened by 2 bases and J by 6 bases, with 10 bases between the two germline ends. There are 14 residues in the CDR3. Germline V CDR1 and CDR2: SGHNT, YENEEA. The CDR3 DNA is TGTGCCAGCAGCTTACACAGGGAGGCCGGGGAGCTGTTTTTT. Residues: CASSLHREAGELFF.

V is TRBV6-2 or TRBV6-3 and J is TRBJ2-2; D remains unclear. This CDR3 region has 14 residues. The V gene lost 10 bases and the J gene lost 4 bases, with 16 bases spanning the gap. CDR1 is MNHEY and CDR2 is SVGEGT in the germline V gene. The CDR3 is CATTKQSLTGELFF. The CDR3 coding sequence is TGTGCCACCACGAAACAAAGCCTCACCGGGGAGCTGTTTTTT.

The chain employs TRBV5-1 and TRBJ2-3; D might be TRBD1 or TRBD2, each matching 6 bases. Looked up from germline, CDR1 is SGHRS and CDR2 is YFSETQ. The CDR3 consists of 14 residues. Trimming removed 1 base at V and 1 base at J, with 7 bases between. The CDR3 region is CASSLRGRTDTQYF. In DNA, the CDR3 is TGCGCCAGCAGCTTGCGGGGGCGCACAGATACGCAGTATTTT.

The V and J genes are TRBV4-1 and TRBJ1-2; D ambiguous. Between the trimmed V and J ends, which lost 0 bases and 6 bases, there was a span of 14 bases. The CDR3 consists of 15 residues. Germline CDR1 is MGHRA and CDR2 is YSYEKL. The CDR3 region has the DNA TGCGCCAGCAGCCAAGAAAGGGCGCGCTGGGATGGCTACACCTTC. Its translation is CASSQERARWDGYTF.

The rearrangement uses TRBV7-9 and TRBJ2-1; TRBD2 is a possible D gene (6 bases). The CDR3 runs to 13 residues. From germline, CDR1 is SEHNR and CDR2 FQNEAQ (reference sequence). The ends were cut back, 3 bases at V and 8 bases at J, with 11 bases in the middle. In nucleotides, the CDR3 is TGTGCCAGCAGCTTCCGCCCGGGGGATGAGCAGTTCTTC. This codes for CASSFRPGDEQFF.

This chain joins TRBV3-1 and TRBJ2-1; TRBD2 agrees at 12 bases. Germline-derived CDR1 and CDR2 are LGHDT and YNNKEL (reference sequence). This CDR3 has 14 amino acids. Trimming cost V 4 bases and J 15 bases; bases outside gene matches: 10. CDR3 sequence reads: CASSRSATSGGAFF. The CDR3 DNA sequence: TGTGCCAGCAGCCGCTCCGCGACTAGCGGGGGAGCGTTCTTC.

This chain's CDR3 is CASSPGPGELFF. The CDR3 DNA is TGTGCCAGCAGTCCGGGACCCGGGGAGCTGTTTTTT. The chain joins TRBV12-3 or TRBV12-4 to TRBJ2-2, with D possibly called TRBD1 or TRBD2 (5 bases each). V dropped 5 bases and J dropped 6 bases, with 7 bases sitting between them. The CDR3 is 12 residues long.

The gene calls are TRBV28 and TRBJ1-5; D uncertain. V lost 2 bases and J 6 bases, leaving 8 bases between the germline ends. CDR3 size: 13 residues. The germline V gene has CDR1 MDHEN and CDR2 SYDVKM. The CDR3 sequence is CASSLSRGQPQHF. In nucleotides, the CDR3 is TGTGCCAGCAGTTTAAGCCGGGGTCAGCCCCAGCATTTT.